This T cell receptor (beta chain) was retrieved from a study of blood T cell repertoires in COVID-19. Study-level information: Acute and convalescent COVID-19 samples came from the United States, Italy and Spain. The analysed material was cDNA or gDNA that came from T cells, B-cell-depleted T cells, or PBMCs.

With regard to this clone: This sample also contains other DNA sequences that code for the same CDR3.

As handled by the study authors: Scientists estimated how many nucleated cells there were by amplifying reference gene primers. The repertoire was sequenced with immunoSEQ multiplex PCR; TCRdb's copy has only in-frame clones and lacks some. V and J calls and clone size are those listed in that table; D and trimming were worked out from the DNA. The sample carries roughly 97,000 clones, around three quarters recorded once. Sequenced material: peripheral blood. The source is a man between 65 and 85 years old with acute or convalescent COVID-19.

The CDR3 sequence is CASSKGQGDTGELFF. The CDR3 DNA is TGCGCCAGCAGCAAGGGACAGGGAGACACCGGGGAGCTGTTTTTT. V and J are TRBV10-1 and TRBJ2-2, with 9 positions matching TRBD1. CDR3 length equals 15 residues. Germline assignment: CDR1 WNHNN and CDR2 SYGVQD (reference sequence). V trimming: 6 bases; J trimming: 3 bases; junction bases outside the gene matches: 5.